A selection of T cell receptor beta chains follows, all from one sample in a study of cytomegalovirus exposure and HLA in healthy donors. Assay used: immunoSEQ multiplex PCR; TCRdb lists only in-frame clones, some missing. The sample has more than 80,000 clones; around three quarters are singletons. Specimen: PBMCs. The origin of the receptors is a boy younger than 18 in good health and CMV-seronegative. The CDR3 runs from the conserved cysteine through the conserved F or W. D genes are given only for firm matches. Some rows have no size entry. The others give once, few or many, or a class for an expanded clone.

TRBJ1-2,NA,NA,TRBV30,CAWMGTPQYGYTF,TGTGCCTGGATGGGGACACCACAATATGGCTACACCTTC
TRBJ2-5,TRBD2,few,TRBV5-1,CASSFILAGEEETQYF,TGCGCCAGCAGCTTCATCCTAGCGGGAGAAGAAGAGACCCAGTACTTC
TRBJ1-1,NA,NA,TRBV4-1,CASSHAGLGTEAFF,TGCGCCAGCAGCCACGCCGGACTCGGCACTGAAGCTTTCTTT
TRBJ2-2,TRBD2,NA,TRBV11-2,CAIAGGRAAPGELFF,TGTGCCATCGCCGGAGGGAGGGCCGCCCCCGGGGAGCTGTTTTTT
TRBJ1-1,NA,NA,TRBV4-2,CASSQDQGQGSTEAFF,TGTGCCAGCAGCCAAGATCAAGGTCAGGGCAGCACTGAAGCTTTCTTT
TRBJ2-7,NA,once,TRBV27,CASSLSSEYEQYF,TGTGCCAGCAGTTTGAGTAGCGAGTACGAGCAGTACTTC
TRBJ1-6,TRBD1,NA,TRBV10-1,CASSESGTGRNSPLHF,TGCGCCAGCAGTGAGTCAGGGACAGGACGTAATTCACCCCTCCACTTT
TRBJ1-2,NA,NA,TRBV6-1,CASSSRALDPHGYTF,TGTGCCAGCAGTTCACGCGCCCTCGATCCCCACGGCTACACCTTC
TRBJ2-1,NA,NA,TRBV7-9,CASSPRTPNYNEQFF,TGTGCCAGCAGCCCGAGGACACCCAACTACAATGAGCAGTTCTTC
TRBJ1-3,NA,few,TRBV6-5,CASSRGAGNTIYF,TGTGCCAGCAGCCGCGGGGCTGGAAACACCATATATTTT
TRBJ2-1,NA,NA,TRBV5-4,CASSLPGTVYNEQFF,TGTGCCAGCAGCTTACCAGGGACTGTTTACAATGAGCAGTTCTTC
TRBJ1-1,TRBD1,once,TRBV28,CASRPDRGRAFF,TGTGCCAGCAGGCCCGACAGGGGGCGAGCTTTCTTT
TRBJ2-7,TRBD1,few,TRBV5-1,CASSRRQGASAYEQYF,TGCGCCAGCAGCAGACGCCAGGGGGCTTCCGCCTACGAGCAGTACTTC
TRBJ2-3,TRBD2,NA,TRBV4-1,CASSQTGLAGAGDTQYF,TGCGCCAGCAGCCAAACGGGACTAGCGGGAGCGGGAGATACGCAGTATTTT
TRBJ2-7,NA,NA,TRBV29-1,CSVDILQGKAYEQYF,TGCAGCGTCGACATCCTACAGGGAAAAGCCTACGAGCAGTACTTC
TRBJ1-2,NA,NA,TRBV21-1,CASSPRTGQRSHYGYTF,TGTGCCAGCAGCCCCCGAACAGGACAGCGCAGCCACTATGGCTACACCTTC